The 30 T cell receptor beta chains listed next were all sequenced from one sample in a study of blood T cell repertoires in COVID-19. This table comes from immunoSEQ multiplex PCR, and its TCRdb copy is limited to in-frame clones, with some not included. Among 25,000 to 30,000 clones listed, 80% were seen once. What was sequenced was peripheral blood. These receptors were collected from a woman aged 70-85 years with acute or convalescent COVID-19.

This clone was seen more than once but under ten times. CDR3 in amino acids: CAIRDFPSGLNNEQFF. DNA of the CDR3: TGTGCCATCAGAGATTTTCCTAGCGGGCTTAACAATGAGCAGTTCTTC. The chain uses TRBV10-3 and TRBJ2-1; 8 bases line up with TRBD2. Trimming cost V 6 bases and J 5 bases; bases outside gene matches: 12. The germline V gene encodes CDR1 ENHRY and CDR2 SYGVKD. CDR3 length: 16 amino acids.

The CDR3 bases are TGTGCCAGCAGTGGACAGCGAGAAGGCTATGGCTACACCTTC. It translates to CASSGQREGYGYTF. The V call is TRBV2, the J call TRBJ1-2; perhaps TRBD1 as D (5 bases). CDR1 is SNHLY, CDR2 FYNNEI, per germline. V lost 4 bases and J 4 bases, leaving 13 bases between the germline ends. The CDR3 runs 14 residues.

This chain uses TRBV20-1 with TRBJ2-5; 9 bases are a match to TRBD2. The CDR3 consists of 15 residues. With V trimmed by 3 bases and J by 4 bases, 9 bases remained unmatched. Looked up from germline, CDR1 is DFQATT and CDR2 is SNEGSKA (reference sequence). CDR3 protein: CSASEPRGGSETQYF. CDR3 DNA: TGCAGTGCTAGTGAACCGCGGGGGGGCTCAGAGACCCAGTACTTC.

The chain combines TRBV4-1 with TRBJ2-7; D not resolved. The V end was cut by 4 bases, the J end by 1 base, with 20 bases between. The CDR3 sequence is 17 residues long. Germline V gene lookup returns CDR1 MGHRA and CDR2 YSYEKL. In DNA, the CDR3 is TGCGCCAGCAGCCGTAACGCGGCCTACCGAGAATCCTACGAGCAGTACTTC. Protein sequence: CASSRNAAYRESYEQYF.

As DNA, the CDR3 is TGTGCCAGCAGCCAAGAGAGGCCCTATGGCTACACCTTC. Its protein product is CASSQERPYGYTF. V gene TRBV3-1 (or the pseudogene TRBV3-2) combines with J gene TRBJ1-2; the D is unclear. Between the trimmed V and J ends, which lost 0 bases and 4 bases, there was a span of 6 bases. CDR1 is LGHDT and CDR2 is YNNKEL in the germline V gene (reference sequence). The CDR3 runs 13 residues.

The rearrangement joins TRBV15 to TRBJ1-6; tentatively, D is TRBD1 (6 bases). Looked up from germline, CDR1 is LNHNV and CDR2 is YYDKDF (reference sequence). CDR3 size: 16 residues. Trimming removed 0 bases from V and 8 bases from J, with 14 bases in between. The CDR3 loop is CATSRDSRGEDSPLHF. CDR3 DNA sequence: TGTGCCACCAGCAGAGATTCCAGGGGAGAGGATTCACCCCTCCACTTT.

The V and J genes are TRBV4-3 and TRBJ2-3; TRBD1 agrees at 11 bases. Germline CDR1 is LGHNA and CDR2 is YSLEER. This CDR3 is built from 18 residues. V lost 1 base, J lost 5 bases, and 11 bases stayed unmatched. The CDR3 DNA reads as TGCGCCAGCAGCCAAGGGCTCCGGACAGGGGGCGATGGAGATACGCAGTATTTT. This gives the protein CASSQGLRTGGDGDTQYF.

The CDR3 loop is CASSQQGEDYEQYF. In nucleotides, the CDR3 is TGCGCCAGCAGCCAGCAAGGAGAGGACTACGAGCAGTACTTC. This chain uses TRBV4-3 with TRBJ2-7, with D uncertain. V shed 3 bases and J shed 3 bases, with 12 bases lying between them. CDR1 and CDR2 (germline): LGHNA, YSLEER. The CDR3 sequence is 14 residues long.

V and J are TRBV27 and TRBJ1-5; D gene ambiguous. V was shortened by 5 bases and J by 10 bases, with 12 bases between the two germline ends. Germline V gives CDR1 MNHEY, CDR2 SMNVEV (reference sequence). The CDR3 consists of 12 residues. CDR3 in DNA: TGTGCCAGCAGTCCCTCCGGGAGTCCCCAGCATTTT. Translation: CASSPSGSPQHF.

This chain joins TRBV6-5 and TRBJ1-2; 9 bases line up with TRBD1. There are 13 residues in the CDR3. Trimming cost V 6 bases and J 4 bases; bases outside gene matches: 3. Germline assignment: CDR1 MNHEY and CDR2 SVGAGI. CDR3 loop: CASRQGAIYGYTF. The CDR3 DNA sequence: TGTGCCAGCAGACAGGGGGCGATCTATGGCTACACCTTC.

The chain recombines TRBV11-3 with TRBJ2-1; D uncertain. The CDR3 is made up of 12 amino acids. Germline CDR1 and CDR2: SGHNT and YENEEA. Trimming removed 4 bases at V and 4 bases at J, with 5 bases between. The CDR3 is CASSSKYNEQFF. In DNA, the CDR3 is TGTGCCAGCAGCTCTAAATACAATGAGCAGTTCTTC.

This clone showed up many times. V usage is TRBV7-8 and J usage is TRBJ2-5, with 7 bases aligning to TRBD1. The CDR3 spans 14 residues. The V gene end was trimmed by 3 bases and the J gene end by 1 base; junction bases not matched to a gene: 2. Looked up from germline, CDR1 is SGHVS and CDR2 is FQNEAQ. CDR3 loop: CASSLGTVQETQYF. In nucleotides, the CDR3 is TGTGCCAGCAGCTTGGGGACAGTCCAAGAGACCCAGTACTTC.

This clone ranks as large. V and J are TRBV18 and TRBJ2-7; TRBD1 aligns across 8 bases. Per the germline V gene, CDR1 is KGHSH and CDR2 is LQKENI. The CDR3 extends over 15 amino acids. V lost 6 bases to trimming and J lost 2 bases; unmatched junction nucleotides: 9. The CDR3 sequence is CASSKTGTGAYEQYF. DNA for the CDR3: TGTGCCAGCTCTAAAACCGGGACAGGAGCCTACGAGCAGTACTTC. Variable domain in full (rest from reference TRBV18 and TRBJ2-7): NAGVMQNPRHLVRRRGQEARLRCSPMKGHSHVYWYRQLPEEGLKFMVYLQKENIIDESGMPKERFSAEFPKEGPSILRIQQVVRGDSAAYFCASSKTGTGAYEQYFGPGTRLTVT.

This chain connects TRBV19 to TRBJ2-2; D remains unclear. This CDR3 has 13 residues. Germline CDR1 is LNHDA and CDR2 is SQIVND (reference sequence). V dropped 3 bases and J dropped 8 bases, with 10 bases sitting between them. In nucleotides, the CDR3 is TGTGCCAGTAGTATGCAGGTTCCTGGGGAGCTGTTTTTT. Residues: CASSMQVPGELFF.

The chain uses TRBV3-1 (or the pseudogene TRBV3-2) and TRBJ2-7; 12 nucleotides match TRBD2. Trimming at V came to 2 bases and at J to 3 bases, leaving 2 bases not matched to a gene. Germline values: CDR1 LGHDT, CDR2 YNNKEL (reference sequence). The CDR3 runs 15 residues. CDR3: CASSQLAGGDYEQYF. The CDR3 region has the DNA TGTGCCAGCAGCCAACTAGCGGGAGGGGACTACGAGCAGTACTTC.

The chain is built from TRBV6-5 and TRBJ1-1, with TRBD1 identical over 9 bases. Germline CDR1 MNHEY, CDR2 SVGAGI. The CDR3 has 13 residues. Losses at the gene ends were 0 bases for V and 10 bases for J; bases not matched to a gene: 3. The CDR3 is CASSYSGQGRAFF. The CDR3, as DNA: TGTGCCAGCAGTTACTCGGGACAGGGCCGAGCTTTCTTT.

V is TRBV19 and J is TRBJ2-2, with 10 bases aligning to TRBD1. V lost 9 bases and J lost 4; bases outside the gene matches: 14. CDR1 LNHDA and CDR2 SQIVND come from the germline V gene (reference sequence). This CDR3 is built from 17 residues. This CDR3 is CASYRDRGKRATGELFF. The CDR3 DNA is TGTGCCAGCTACCGGGACAGGGGAAAAAGAGCCACCGGGGAGCTGTTTTTT.

This clone was picked up a small number of times. The genes are TRBV11-2 and TRBJ2-5; possible D gene TRBD2, 6 bases. Looked up from germline, CDR1 is SGHAT and CDR2 is FQNNGV. The CDR3 totals 14 residues. The V end was cut by 5 bases, the J end by 5 bases, with 15 bases between. The CDR3 protein is CASSPTGVVETQYF. As DNA, the CDR3 is TGTGCCAGCAGCCCCACGGGGGTAGTGGAGACCCAGTACTTC.

The rearrangement links TRBV18 to TRBJ2-7; weak D call: TRBD1 (5 bases). V was cut by 1 base and J by 4 bases, with 11 bases left in between. Germline V gene data show CDR1 as KGHSH and CDR2 as LQKENI. This CDR3 comprises 14 residues. The CDR3 sequence is CASSPRQGEYEQYF. Here the CDR3 DNA reads TGTGCCAGCTCACCACGCCAAGGGGAATACGAGCAGTACTTC.

The chain recombines TRBV3-1 (or the pseudogene TRBV3-2) with TRBJ2-5; a possible D gene is TRBD2 (5 bases). The V end lost 4 bases, the J end lost 4 bases, and 16 bases lay between the germline ends. In germline, CDR1 is LGHDT, CDR2 YNNKEL (reference sequence). The CDR3 covers 15 residues. The CDR3: CASSRSSPRGETQYF. For the CDR3, the DNA is TGTGCCAGCAGCCGTTCGTCCCCCCGGGGAGAGACCCAGTACTTC.

In nucleotides, the CDR3 is TGTGCCACCAGCCCAGGAGGTAGCTCGTCCGGGGAGCTGTTTTTT. Translation: CATSPGGSSSGELFF. The rearrangement joins TRBV15 to TRBJ2-2; D may be TRBD2 (5 bases). The germline CDR1 and CDR2 sequences are LNHNV and YYDKDF (reference sequence). The germline V and J ends were trimmed by 5 bases and 6 bases, with 16 bases remaining between them. This CDR3 is built from 15 residues.

As DNA, the CDR3 is TGTGCCACCAGTGATTTGCGGAGCAGTCGAGCTTTCTTT. Protein: CATSDLRSSRAFF. The rearrangement joins TRBV24-1 to TRBJ1-1; D unresolved. Germline V gives CDR1 KGHDR, CDR2 SFDVKD. V lost 0 bases and J 10 bases, leaving 11 bases between the germline ends. CDR3 size: 13 residues.

The gene calls are TRBV29-1 and TRBJ2-5; the D gene is possibly TRBD1 (6 bases). V lost 4 bases and J lost 5, with 8 bases in between. The CDR3 has 11 residues. The germline gives CDR1 SQVTM, CDR2 ANQGSEA. The CDR3 loop is CSVVRGETQYF. CDR3 bases: TGCAGCGTTGTGAGGGGGGAGACCCAGTACTTC. The full variable domain, rest sourced from reference TRBV29-1 and TRBJ2-5, is SAVISQKPSRDICQRGTSLTIQCQVDSQVTMMFWYRQQPGQSLTLIATANQGSEATYESGFVIDKFPISRPNLTFSTLTVSNMSPEDSSIYLCSVVRGETQYFGPGTRLLVL.

J is TRBJ2-4 and V is TRBV5-6; 13 nucleotides match TRBD2. Germline loops: CDR1 SGHDT, CDR2 YYEEEE. V shed 4 bases, J shed 1 base, and the junction held 5 bases outside the gene matches. The CDR3 spans 17 residues. CDR3 DNA: TGTGCCAGCAGCAAAGAGACTAGCGGGAGGGCCAAAAACATTCAGTACTTC. This encodes CASSKETSGRAKNIQYF.

The V and J genes are TRBV5-1 and TRBJ1-3; 7 nucleotides align to TRBD1. The germline V gene encodes CDR1 SGHRS and CDR2 YFSETQ. V was pared by 4 bases and J by 0 bases, with 7 bases of the junction left unmatched. The CDR3 extends over 16 amino acids. The CDR3 DNA is TGCGCCAGCAGCGGTGCCGGGACAGTCTCTGGAAACACCATATATTTT. The encoded protein is CASSGAGTVSGNTIYF.

The V call is TRBV6-2 or TRBV6-3, the J call TRBJ2-1; D is perhaps TRBD2 (6 bases). The germline V gene encodes CDR1 MNHEY and CDR2 SVGEGT. Trimming shortened V by 5 bases and J by 2 bases, and 13 bases separated the two germline ends. CDR3 length: 15 residues. This CDR3 reads CASSHAGEAYNEQFF. The CDR3 DNA is TGTGCCAGCAGTCACGCCGGGGAGGCCTACAATGAGCAGTTCTTC.

This chain joins TRBV30 and TRBJ2-7; 12 nucleotides line up with TRBD2. After removal of 5 bases from V and 3 bases from J, the junction contained 2 bases not matched to a gene. This CDR3 has 13 residues. CDR1 and CDR2 (germline): GTSNPN, SVGIG (reference sequence). CDR3 loop: CAWLTSGSYEQYF. CDR3 nucleotide sequence: TGTGCCTGGCTGACTAGCGGGAGCTACGAGCAGTACTTC.

The chain has TRBV4-3 and TRBJ2-1; possibly TRBD1 for D (6 bases). The CDR3 is made up of 16 amino acids. Germline loops: CDR1 LGHNA, CDR2 YSLEER. V dropped 0 bases and J dropped 6 bases, with 15 bases sitting between them. The CDR3 spells CASSQESSDRLNEQFF. CDR3 bases: TGCGCCAGCAGCCAAGAATCATCGGACAGACTCAATGAGCAGTTCTTC.

The genes are TRBV19 and TRBJ2-2; TRBD1 matches 7 bases. Unmatched junction bases numbered 10, after V lost 6 bases and J lost 6 bases. The germline V gene encodes CDR1 LNHDA and CDR2 SQIVND (reference sequence). This CDR3 has 15 amino acids. The DNA of the CDR3 is TGTGCCAGTAGCCAAGACAGGGTCGGGGCCGGGGAGCTGTTTTTT. Translating gives CASSQDRVGAGELFF.

This clone was found once. CDR3 bases: TGTGCCTGGAGTGCAGGGACAGCAGCTTCACCCCTCCACTTT. It codes for CAWSAGTAASPLHF. The chain recombines TRBV30 with TRBJ1-6; 7 bases fit TRBD1. J lost 9 bases, V lost 1 base, and 6 bases had no gene match. The CDR3 has 14 residues. The germline V gene has CDR1 GTSNPN and CDR2 SVGIG (reference sequence).